This TCR beta chain was retrieved from a study of T cells after yellow fever vaccination. Study-level points and caveats: Only a minor proportion of clonotypes was detected across both CD4 and CD8 compartments. It was the secondary response that reached its peak faster, day 5 versus 15, but it was weaker. Reappearing after the booster were most of the clones from primary vaccination (about 96% CD4, approximately 88% CD8).

The CDR3 has 15 residues. V shed 4 bases, J shed 4 bases, and the junction held 9 bases outside the gene matches. The germline CDR1 and CDR2 sequences are SGDLS and YYNGEE. Template switching with 5'RACE generated the TCR cDNA and added a universal primer site and UMIs. TCRdb reprocessed the 5' RACE reads via MiXCR and lists one record per CDR3 protein. The sample holds hundreds of thousands of distinct CDR3 sequences, roughly a sixth seen once. Concerning this clonotype itself: Antigen unknown.

The clonotype was recovered from a man aged 18 to 29 who received the YFV17D yellow fever vaccine. Specimen: PBMCs, collected before the yellow fever booster vaccination. The chain combines TRBV9 with TRBJ2-3, with 7 bases lining up with TRBD2. CDR3 region: CASSSGRGVPDTQYF. The CDR3, as DNA: TGTGCCAGCAGCTCCGGACGGGGGGTCCCAGATACGCAGTATTTT.